What follows are 30 T cell receptor beta chains derived from one specimen sequenced in a study of T-cell reconstitution after alpha-beta-depleted transplantation in children. TCRbeta library preparation incorporated unique molecular identifiers. TCRdb reprocessed the PCR reads with MiXCR, giving one entry per CDR3 protein. This repertoire shows 600,000 to 700,000 distinct CDR3 sequences, around 14% found once; its top ten account for about 0.77%. Sequencing was performed on PBMCs, taken before TCRalphabeta/CD19-depleted stem cell transplant. Every receptor here comes from a girl aged 2-10 years with congenital amegakaryocytic thrombocytopenia, due to receive a stem cell transplant.

This clonotype showed up many times. The gene calls are TRBV5-1 and TRBJ2-1; TRBD1 matches at 9 bases. Germline V gives CDR1 SGHRS, CDR2 YFSETQ. The CDR3 covers 13 residues. The junction had 5 bases not matched to a gene; V was cut back by 0 bases and J by 13 bases. CDR3 region: CASSLGDRGFQFF. The CDR3 nucleotides read TGCGCCAGCAGCTTGGGTGACAGGGGGTTTCAGTTCTTC. Looking up the rest from reference TRBV5-1 and TRBJ2-1 gives the full variable domain: KAGVTQTPRYLIKTRGQQVTLSCSPISGHRSVSWYQQTPGQGLQFLFEYFSETQRNKGNFPGRFSGRQFSNSRSEMNVSTLELGDSALYLCASSLGDRGFQFFGPGTRLTVL.

In the case of this clonotype: Since a much larger clone is just one base distant, this may be a read error. The CDR3: CASSFAIGSTDTQYF. CDR3 nucleotide sequence: TGTGCCAGCAGTTTTGCAATCGGGAGCACAGATACGCAGTATTTT. This sequence joins TRBV12-3 or TRBV12-4 and TRBJ2-3; D call uncertain. V lost 3 bases and J lost 0, with 10 bases in between. There are 15 residues in the CDR3.

This clonotype was observed a few times. J is TRBJ1-2 and V is TRBV15, with D possibly TRBD1 on 6 matching bases. CDR3 length: 14 residues. Looked up from germline, CDR1 is LNHNV and CDR2 is YYDKDF (reference sequence). Trimming took off 5 bases at V and 5 bases at J, with 15 bases between the two ends. The CDR3 bases are TGTGCCACCAGCGGACAGTTACAGGCTTATGGCTACACCTTC. It encodes CATSGQLQAYGYTF.

A note on this clonotype: One end of the junction is discordant with germline, which a read error may explain. J is TRBJ2-7 and V is TRBV3-1; 9 nucleotides align to TRBD1. Germline V CDR1 and CDR2: LGHDT, YNNKEL (reference sequence). CDR3 length: 14 amino acids. Here the CDR3 DNA reads TGTGCCAGCGGCCAACCTGGGACAGGGCACGAGCAGTACTTC. Translated, it gives CASGQPGTGHEQYF.

This clonotype appeared a few times. The V gene is TRBV29-1, the J gene TRBJ2-3, with TRBD1 as a possible D gene (5 bases). The CDR3 totals 14 residues. Per the germline V gene, CDR1 is SQVTM and CDR2 is ANQGSEA. V was pared by 4 bases and J by 4 bases, with 15 bases between. The DNA for the CDR3 is TGCAGCGTTGTGGTGGGCAGGGTGCCAGATACGCAGTATTTT. Its protein is CSVVVGRVPDTQYF.

This clonotype has ten or more counts. V gene TRBV5-5 combines with J gene TRBJ2-5; tentatively, D is TRBD1 or TRBD2 (5 bases each). The CDR3 spans 14 residues. The V gene's germline CDR1 is SGHKS and CDR2 YYEKEE (reference sequence). Trimming left V 0 bases short and J 5 bases short, with 11 bases between. This chain's CDR3 is CASSLGWGRETQYF. CDR3 nucleotide sequence: TGTGCCAGCAGCTTGGGGTGGGGACGGGAGACCCAGTACTTC.

This clonotype has at least ten counts. The CDR3 DNA reads as TGTGCCAGCGGGAATAGCGGGAGGGCCTGGAATGAGCAGTTCTTC. It codes for CASGNSGRAWNEQFF. The rearrangement links TRBV27 to TRBJ2-1, with 11 nucleotides matching TRBD2. The CDR3 extends over 15 amino acids. Losses at the gene ends were 8 bases for V and 7 bases for J; bases not matched to a gene: 10. Germline loops: CDR1 MNHEY, CDR2 SMNVEV (reference sequence).

In its sample, this clonotype was seen many times. The V and J genes are TRBV20-1 and TRBJ2-1, with D tentatively TRBD1 (6 bases). The V and J ends lost 8 bases and 0 bases respectively, with 11 bases between them. CDR3 length equals 13 residues. Germline CDR1 is DFQATT and CDR2 is SNEGSKA (reference sequence). The CDR3, as DNA: TGCAGTAAGCAAGGGGGCTCCTACAATGAGCAGTTCTTC. Protein: CSKQGGSYNEQFF.

This clonotype was seen only a few times. The rearrangement links TRBV27 to TRBJ1-5, with D unclear. Germline-derived CDR1 and CDR2 are MNHEY and SMNVEV (reference sequence). V gave up 0 bases and J gave up 6 bases, with 6 bases separating them. The CDR3 runs to 13 residues. The CDR3 here is CASSLSRFQPQHF. The CDR3 DNA is TGTGCCAGCAGTTTATCGAGGTTTCAGCCCCAGCATTTT.

About this clonotype: This sequence may be a read error, since a much larger clone differs from it by one base. J is TRBJ1-2 and V is TRBV20-1, with a weak D call TRBD1 (5 bases). Per the germline V gene, CDR1 is DFQATT and CDR2 is SNEGSKA (reference sequence). CDR3 length: 13 amino acids. The CDR3 is CSAADSINYGDTF. DNA for the CDR3: TGCAGTGCTGCAGACAGCATTAACTATGGCGACACCTTC.

The sample holds many counts of this clonotype. V and J are TRBV20-1 and TRBJ2-7, with a tentative D call TRBD2 (5 bases). Germline assignment: CDR1 DFQATT and CDR2 SNEGSKA (reference sequence). V lost 5 bases, J lost 2 bases, and 16 bases lay in between. The CDR3 contains 14 residues. The DNA of the CDR3 is TGCAGTGCTTCAGGACTGGAGGACCCCTACGAGCAGTACTTC. It yields the protein CSASGLEDPYEQYF.

The sample holds many counts of this clonotype. This sequence joins TRBV7-8 and TRBJ2-3; no firm D call. Between the trimmed V and J ends, which lost 7 bases and 5 bases, there was a span of 16 bases. CDR3 size: 14 residues. The V gene's germline CDR1 is SGHVS and CDR2 FQNEAQ. The chain's CDR3 is CASNDFSRVDTQYF. The DNA of the CDR3 is TGTGCCAGCAATGATTTCTCCCGGGTAGATACGCAGTATTTT.

This rearrangement joins TRBV5-1 to TRBJ2-7; 13 bases are a match to TRBD2. Trimming took 0 bases from V and 10 from J; bases not matched to a gene: 13. CDR1 and CDR2 (germline): SGHRS, YFSETQ. The CDR3 sequence is 17 residues long. CDR3: CASSLGGTSGNRPRQYF. In DNA, the CDR3 is TGCGCCAGCAGCTTGGGGGGGACTAGCGGGAATCGGCCCCGACAGTACTTC.

The rearrangement links TRBV5-1 to TRBJ2-7, with 10 bases lining up with TRBD1. With V trimmed by 4 bases and J by 5 bases, 3 bases remained unmatched. This CDR3 contains 13 residues. The germline gives CDR1 SGHRS, CDR2 YFSETQ. CDR3 bases: TGCGCCAGCAGCGTGGGACAGGGGAACGAGCAGTACTTC. The encoded protein is CASSVGQGNEQYF.

This clonotype was counted only a few times. In DNA, the CDR3 is TGCAGTGCCGTAAACACGGTCACTGAAGCTTTCTTT. It is translated as CSAVNTVTEAFF. The V gene is TRBV20-1, the J gene TRBJ1-1, with D uncertain. The CDR3 extends over 12 amino acids. Trimming cost V 6 bases and J 4 bases, with 12 bases left between them. Germline CDR1 DFQATT, CDR2 SNEGSKA (reference sequence).

This clonotype was found many times. The gene calls are TRBV4-1 and TRBJ2-5; TRBD2 aligns across 9 bases. CDR1 MGHRA and CDR2 YSYEKL come from the germline V gene. This CDR3 contains 14 residues. The J segment lost 4 bases and the V segment lost 0 bases, leaving 0 bases of the junction unmatched. CDR3 sequence reads: CASSQDSGRETQYF. The DNA for the CDR3 is TGCGCCAGCAGCCAAGATAGCGGGAGAGAGACCCAGTACTTC.

This clonotype was seen a handful of times. The chain joins TRBV20-1 to TRBJ2-3; 12 bases match TRBD2. Germline CDR1 reads DFQATT; CDR2 reads SNEGSKA (reference sequence). The J segment lost 8 bases and the V segment lost 6 bases, leaving 18 bases of the junction unmatched. The CDR3 is 17 amino acids. The CDR3 loop is CSAPPFKTSGSPATQYF. The CDR3 DNA is TGCAGTGCCCCCCCCTTCAAGACTAGCGGGAGTCCCGCTACGCAGTATTTT.

The chain joins TRBV5-1 to TRBJ2-7, with 7 bases aligning to TRBD1. The trim removed 4 bases at V and 5 bases at J, leaving 6 bases unmatched. The germline V gene encodes CDR1 SGHRS and CDR2 YFSETQ. CDR3 length: 13 residues. The CDR3 spells CASSGRQGNEQYF. The CDR3 DNA sequence: TGCGCCAGCAGCGGGAGACAGGGCAACGAGCAGTACTTC.

The V and J genes are TRBV20-1 and TRBJ2-5; tentative D call: TRBD1 (6 bases). CDR3 length equals 13 residues. Germline V lookup: CDR1 DFQATT, CDR2 SNEGSKA (reference sequence). V shed 4 bases and J shed 4 bases, with 13 bases lying between them. The CDR3 is CSATLQGTETQYF. CDR3 bases: TGCAGTGCTACTTTACAGGGAACAGAGACCCAGTACTTC.

This clonotype was recorded at least ten times. The chain has TRBV20-1 and TRBJ2-3; 8 positions match TRBD2. The V segment lost 4 bases and the J segment 6 bases; nucleotides outside the gene matches: 6. Germline lookup yields CDR1 DFQATT and CDR2 SNEGSKA (reference sequence). The CDR3 totals 13 residues. Here the CDR3 DNA reads TGCAGTGCTATAGCGGGACTCCCCGATACGCAGTATTTT. Translating gives CSAIAGLPDTQYF.

This clonotype was detected many times. This rearrangement joins TRBV6-2 or TRBV6-3 to TRBJ2-1, with 14 nucleotides matching TRBD2. CDR3 size: 18 residues. The germline V gene encodes CDR1 MNHEY and CDR2 SVGEGT. J was trimmed by 3 bases and V by 3 bases; bases with no gene match: 7. DNA for the CDR3: TGTGCCAGCAGTTATTATGGGACTAGCGGGAGCATCTACAATGAGCAGTTCTTC. It yields the protein CASSYYGTSGSIYNEQFF.

This clonotype was detected many times. The rearrangement links TRBV5-1 to TRBJ2-2; D unclear. The CDR3 consists of 14 residues. Trimming removed 8 bases at V and 0 bases at J, with 11 bases between. Germline V gives CDR1 SGHRS, CDR2 YFSETQ. Here the CDR3 reads CASRPDANTGELFF. CDR3 DNA: TGCGCCAGTCGACCAGACGCGAACACCGGGGAGCTGTTTTTT.

The table lists this clonotype with a few counts. The rearrangement joins TRBV20-1 to TRBJ2-7; 10 bases fit TRBD2. The V and J ends lost 4 bases and 7 bases, in that order; junction bases with no gene match: 16. This CDR3 contains 16 residues. CDR1 is DFQATT and CDR2 is SNEGSKA in the germline V gene (reference sequence). The CDR3 is CSATKPGTSDVGEQYF. The CDR3 region has the DNA TGCAGTGCTACCAAACCCGGGACTAGCGATGTGGGGGAGCAGTACTTC.

This clonotype occurred many times. The chain has TRBV11-2 and TRBJ2-7; the D call may be TRBD1 or TRBD2 (6 bases each). Trimming removed 7 bases from V and 3 bases from J, with 19 bases in between. CDR1 and CDR2 (germline): SGHAT, FQNNGV. This CDR3 contains 15 residues. DNA of the CDR3: TGTGCCAGCACCATCCTGGGGGGCCATGACTACGAGCAGTACTTC. Residues: CASTILGGHDYEQYF.

As to this clonotype: A single base separates this from a much larger clone, so it may be a read error. The chain joins TRBV15 to TRBJ2-1; D gene unclear. V lost 2 bases and J 10 bases, leaving 6 bases between the germline ends. The germline CDR1 and CDR2 sequences are LNHNV and YYDKDF (reference sequence). The CDR3 sequence is 11 residues long. CDR3 DNA sequence: TGTGCCACCAGCAGAACAAAAGAGCAGTTCTTC. Translating gives CATSRTKEQFF.

There are a few counts of this clonotype. The chain recombines TRBV5-1 with TRBJ2-1, with 11 bases aligning to TRBD2. The CDR3 spans 18 residues. V lost 0 bases, J lost 5 bases, and 10 bases stayed unmatched. CDR1 is SGHRS, CDR2 YFSETQ, per germline. This chain's CDR3 is CASSLEFRLAGLNNEQFF. The CDR3 region has the DNA TGCGCCAGCAGCTTGGAGTTCCGACTAGCGGGGCTCAACAATGAGCAGTTCTTC.

This clonotype was seen at least ten times. This sequence joins TRBV20-1 and TRBJ2-1, with 12 bases lining up with TRBD2. V lost 1 base to trimming and J lost 2 bases; unmatched junction nucleotides: 0. Germline loops: CDR1 DFQATT, CDR2 SNEGSKA (reference sequence). The CDR3 covers 15 residues. This CDR3 reads CSARGTSGAYNEQFF. The CDR3 bases are TGCAGTGCTAGAGGGACTAGCGGGGCCTACAATGAGCAGTTCTTC.

This clonotype was picked up a small number of times. J is TRBJ2-1 and V is TRBV18; D might be TRBD2 (6 bases). The germline V and J ends were trimmed by 8 bases and 7 bases, with 24 bases remaining between them. The CDR3 runs 16 residues. Germline CDR1 KGHSH, CDR2 LQKENI. The CDR3 loop is CASTRDLGRLGNEQFF. The CDR3 DNA is TGTGCCAGCACCCGGGATCTCGGGAGATTGGGGAATGAGCAGTTCTTC.

The V gene is TRBV19, the J gene TRBJ2-7; TRBD1 agrees at 10 bases. The germline V gene has CDR1 LNHDA and CDR2 SQIVND (reference sequence). The CDR3 contains 17 residues. The V gene end was trimmed by 7 bases and the J gene end by 0 bases; junction bases not matched to a gene: 12. Here the CDR3 reads CASNRKGDRGPSYEQYF. In DNA form, the CDR3 reads TGTGCCAGTAACCGAAAGGGGGACAGGGGTCCCTCCTACGAGCAGTACTTC.

This clonotype occurred many times. The gene calls are TRBV12-3 or TRBV12-4 and TRBJ2-3; D is possibly TRBD2 (6 bases). The CDR3 sequence is 15 residues long. V was pared by 1 base and J by 1 base, with 9 bases between. The CDR3 DNA is TGTGCCAGCAGTTTAGGGCCGGGAGGCACAGATACGCAGTATTTT. Its translation: CASSLGPGGTDTQYF.